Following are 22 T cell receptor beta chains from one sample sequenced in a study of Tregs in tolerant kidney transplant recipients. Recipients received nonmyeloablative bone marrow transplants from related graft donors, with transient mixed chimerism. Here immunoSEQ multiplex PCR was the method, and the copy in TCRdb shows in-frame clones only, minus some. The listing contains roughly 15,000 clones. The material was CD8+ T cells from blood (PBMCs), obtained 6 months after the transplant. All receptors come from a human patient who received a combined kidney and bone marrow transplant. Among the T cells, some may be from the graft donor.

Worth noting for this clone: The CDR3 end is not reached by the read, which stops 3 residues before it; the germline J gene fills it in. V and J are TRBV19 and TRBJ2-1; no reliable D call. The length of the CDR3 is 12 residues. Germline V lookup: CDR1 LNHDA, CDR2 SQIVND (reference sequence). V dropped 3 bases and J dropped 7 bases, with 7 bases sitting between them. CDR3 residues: CASSIGGNEQFF. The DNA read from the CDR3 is TGTGCCAGTAGTATCGGCGGAAATGAG.

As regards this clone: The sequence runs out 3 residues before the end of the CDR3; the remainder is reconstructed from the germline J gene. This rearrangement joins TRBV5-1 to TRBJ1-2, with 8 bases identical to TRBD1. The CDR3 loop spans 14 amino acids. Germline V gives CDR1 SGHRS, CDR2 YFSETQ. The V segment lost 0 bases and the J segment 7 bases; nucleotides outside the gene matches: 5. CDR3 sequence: CASSLETGAPGYTF. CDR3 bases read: TGCGCCAGCAGCTTGGAGACAGGGGCGCCTGGC.

The CDR3 sequence is CASSIVPSGLATYNDYTF. The part of the CDR3 DNA that was read is TGTGCCAGTAGTATAGTACCCTCCGGACTAGCGACCTACAATGAC. The V gene is TRBV19, the J gene TRBJ1-2, with unresolved D. The read ends 3 residues early relative to the CDR3; the germline J gene fills the gap. The germline V gene encodes CDR1 LNHDA and CDR2 SQIVND (reference sequence). The CDR3 covers 18 residues.

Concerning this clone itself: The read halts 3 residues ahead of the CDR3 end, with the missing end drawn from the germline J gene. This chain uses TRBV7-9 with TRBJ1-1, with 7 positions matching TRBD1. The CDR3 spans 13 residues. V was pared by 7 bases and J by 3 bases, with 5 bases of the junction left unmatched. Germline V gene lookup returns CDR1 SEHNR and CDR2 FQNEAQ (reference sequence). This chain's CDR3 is CASNRDRDTEAFF. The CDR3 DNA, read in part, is TGTGCCAGCAACCGGGACAGAGACACTGAA.

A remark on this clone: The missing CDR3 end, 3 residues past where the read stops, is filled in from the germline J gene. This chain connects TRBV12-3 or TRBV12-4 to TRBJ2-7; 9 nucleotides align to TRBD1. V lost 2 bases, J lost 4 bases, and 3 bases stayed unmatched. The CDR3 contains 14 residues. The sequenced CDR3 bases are TGTGCCAGCAGTTTAATGGGACAGGGTTACGAG. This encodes CASSLMGQGYE. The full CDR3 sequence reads CASSLMGQGYEQYF.

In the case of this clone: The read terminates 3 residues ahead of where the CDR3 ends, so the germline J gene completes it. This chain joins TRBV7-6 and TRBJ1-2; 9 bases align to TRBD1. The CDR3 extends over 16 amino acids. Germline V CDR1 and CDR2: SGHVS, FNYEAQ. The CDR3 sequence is CASSLAGTGISYDYTF. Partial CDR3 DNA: TGTGCCAGCAGCTTAGCCGGGACAGGGATCTCCTACGAC.

CDR3: CASSLTSGGSNNEQFF. The CDR3 DNA, read in part, is TGTGCCAGCAGCTTAACTAGCGGGGGGAGTAACAATGAG. V usage is TRBV13 and J usage is TRBJ2-1; TRBD2 aligns across 12 bases. The read ends 3 residues early relative to the CDR3; the germline J gene fills the gap. This CDR3 has 16 amino acids. The trim removed 2 bases at V and 5 bases at J, leaving 4 bases unmatched. Looked up from germline, CDR1 is PRHDT and CDR2 is FYEKMQ (reference sequence).

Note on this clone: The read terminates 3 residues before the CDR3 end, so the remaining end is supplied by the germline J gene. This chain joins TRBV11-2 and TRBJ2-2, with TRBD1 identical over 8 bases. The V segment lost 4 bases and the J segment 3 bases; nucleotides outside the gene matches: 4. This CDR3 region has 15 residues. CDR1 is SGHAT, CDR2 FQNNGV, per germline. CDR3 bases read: TGTGCCAGCAGCTCGGACAGGGATTACACCGGGGAG. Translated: CASSSDRDYTGE. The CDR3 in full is CASSSDRDYTGELFF.

The CDR3 bases that were read are TGCAGCGTTGAGGCAGGGGCGGGCACCGGGGAG. Its protein product is CSVEAGAGTGE. The whole CDR3 region reads CSVEAGAGTGELFF. The rearrangement joins TRBV29-1 to TRBJ2-2; the D gene is possibly TRBD1 (6 bases). The read ends 3 residues early relative to the CDR3; the germline J gene fills the gap. The CDR3 runs to 14 residues. Germline CDR1 and CDR2: SQVTM and ANQGSEA. Trimming cost V 3 bases and J 4 bases, with 12 bases left between them.

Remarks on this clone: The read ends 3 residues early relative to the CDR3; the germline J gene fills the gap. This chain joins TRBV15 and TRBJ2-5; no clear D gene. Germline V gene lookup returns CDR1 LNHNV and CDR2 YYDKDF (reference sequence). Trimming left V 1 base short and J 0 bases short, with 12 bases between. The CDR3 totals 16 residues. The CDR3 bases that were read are TGTGCCACCAGCAGAGGGCCCCTCGACTACCAAGAGACC. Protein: CATSRGPLDYQET. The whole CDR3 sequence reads CATSRGPLDYQETQYF.

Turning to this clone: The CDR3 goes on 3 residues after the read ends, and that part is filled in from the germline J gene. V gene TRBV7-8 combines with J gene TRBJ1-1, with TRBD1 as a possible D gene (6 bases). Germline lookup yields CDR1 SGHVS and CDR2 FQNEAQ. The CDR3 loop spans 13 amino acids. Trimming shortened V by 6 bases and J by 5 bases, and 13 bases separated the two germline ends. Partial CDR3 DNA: TGTGCCAGCAGAATACAGGGAGGGACTGAA. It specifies CASRIQGGTE. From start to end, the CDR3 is CASRIQGGTEAFF.

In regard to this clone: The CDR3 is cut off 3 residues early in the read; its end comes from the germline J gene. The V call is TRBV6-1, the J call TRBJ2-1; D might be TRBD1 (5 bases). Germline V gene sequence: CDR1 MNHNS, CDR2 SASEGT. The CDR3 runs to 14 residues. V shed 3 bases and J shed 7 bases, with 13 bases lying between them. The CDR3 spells CASSELSRDNEQFF. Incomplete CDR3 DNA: TGTGCCAGCAGTGAGTTATCCAGGGATAATGAG.

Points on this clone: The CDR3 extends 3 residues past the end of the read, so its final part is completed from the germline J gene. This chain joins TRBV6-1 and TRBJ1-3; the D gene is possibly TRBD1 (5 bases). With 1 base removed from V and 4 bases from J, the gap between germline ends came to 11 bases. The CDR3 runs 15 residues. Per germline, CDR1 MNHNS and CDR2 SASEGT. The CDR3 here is CASSEGRGPGNTIYF. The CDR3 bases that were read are TGTGCCAGCAGTGAAGGGAGGGGCCCGGGAAACACC.

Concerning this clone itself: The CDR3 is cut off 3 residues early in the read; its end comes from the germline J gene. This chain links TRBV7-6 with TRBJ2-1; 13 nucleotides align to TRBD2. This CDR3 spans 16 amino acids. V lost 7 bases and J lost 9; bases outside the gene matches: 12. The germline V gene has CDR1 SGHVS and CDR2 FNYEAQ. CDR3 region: CASTSPGLAGIGEQFF. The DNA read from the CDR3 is TGTGCCAGCACCAGTCCGGGACTAGCGGGGATAGGTGAG.

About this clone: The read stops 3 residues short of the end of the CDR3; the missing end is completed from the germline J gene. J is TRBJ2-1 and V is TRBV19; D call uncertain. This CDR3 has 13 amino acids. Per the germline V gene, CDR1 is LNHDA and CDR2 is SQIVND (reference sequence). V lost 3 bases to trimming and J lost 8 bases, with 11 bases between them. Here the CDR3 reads CASSMSRFHEQFF. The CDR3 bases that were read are TGTGCCAGTAGTATGTCGCGGTTCCATGAG. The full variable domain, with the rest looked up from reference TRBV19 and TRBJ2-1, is DGGITQSPKYLFRKEGQNVTLSCEQNLNHDAMYWYRQDPGQGLRLIYYSQIVNDFQKGDIAEGYSVSREKKESFPLTVTSAQKNPTAFYLCASSMSRFHEQFFGPGTRLTVL.

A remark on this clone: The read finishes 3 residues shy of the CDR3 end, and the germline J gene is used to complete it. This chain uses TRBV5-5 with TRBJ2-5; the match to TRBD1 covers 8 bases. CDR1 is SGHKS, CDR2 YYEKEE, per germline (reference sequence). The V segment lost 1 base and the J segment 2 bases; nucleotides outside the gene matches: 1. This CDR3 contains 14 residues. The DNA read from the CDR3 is TGTGCCAGCAGCTTGACAGGGGGACAAGAGACC. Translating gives CASSLTGGQET. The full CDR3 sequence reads CASSLTGGQETQYF.

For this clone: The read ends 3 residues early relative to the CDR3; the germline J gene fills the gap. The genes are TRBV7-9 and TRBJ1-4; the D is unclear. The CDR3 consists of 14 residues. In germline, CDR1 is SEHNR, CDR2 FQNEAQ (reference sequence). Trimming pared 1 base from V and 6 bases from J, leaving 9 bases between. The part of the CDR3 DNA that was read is TGTGCCAGCAGCTTAGAAGGGTTGGATGAAAAA. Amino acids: CASSLEGLDEK. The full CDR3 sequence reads CASSLEGLDEKLFF.

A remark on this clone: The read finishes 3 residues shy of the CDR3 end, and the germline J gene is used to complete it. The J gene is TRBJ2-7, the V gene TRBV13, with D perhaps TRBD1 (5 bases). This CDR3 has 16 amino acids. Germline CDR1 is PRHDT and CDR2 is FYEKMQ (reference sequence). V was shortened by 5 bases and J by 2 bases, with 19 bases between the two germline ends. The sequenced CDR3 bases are TGTGCCAGCAGCCAAAGTCCAGGGCGTTCGACCTACGAG. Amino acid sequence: CASSQSPGRSTYE. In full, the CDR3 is CASSQSPGRSTYEQYF. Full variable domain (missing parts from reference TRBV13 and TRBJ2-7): AAGVIQSPRHLIKEKRETATLKCYPIPRHDTVYWYQQGPGQDPQFLISFYEKMQSDKGSIPDRFSAQQFSDYHSELNMSSLELGDSALYFCASSQSPGRSTYEQYFGPGTRLTVT.

CDR3 sequence reads: CASSVGTGKDEQFF. The CDR3 DNA, read in part, is TGCGCCAGCAGTGTGGGGACAGGGAAAGATGAG. The chain is built from TRBV10-1 and TRBJ2-1; 9 bases fit TRBD1. Coverage ceases 3 residues before the CDR3 finishes, and the germline J gene fills in the end. Trimming at V came to 4 bases and at J to 8 bases, leaving 6 bases not matched to a gene. From germline, CDR1 is WNHNN and CDR2 SYGVQD (reference sequence). The length of the CDR3 is 14 residues.

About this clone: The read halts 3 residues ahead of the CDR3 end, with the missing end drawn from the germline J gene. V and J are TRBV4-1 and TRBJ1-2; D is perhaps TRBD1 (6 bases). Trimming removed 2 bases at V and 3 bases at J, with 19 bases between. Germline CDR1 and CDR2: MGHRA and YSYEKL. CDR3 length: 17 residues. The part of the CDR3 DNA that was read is TGCGCCAGCAGCCAATATCGCTCAGCACAGGGCGACTATGGC. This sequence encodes CASSQYRSAQGDYG. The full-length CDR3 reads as CASSQYRSAQGDYGYTF.

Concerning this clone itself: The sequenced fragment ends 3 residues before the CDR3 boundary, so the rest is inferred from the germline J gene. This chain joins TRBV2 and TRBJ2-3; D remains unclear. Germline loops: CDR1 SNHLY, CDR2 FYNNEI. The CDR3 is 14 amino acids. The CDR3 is CASSEAGSHQPQYF. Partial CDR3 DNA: TGTGCCAGCAGTGAAGCGGGCAGCCATCAGCCG.

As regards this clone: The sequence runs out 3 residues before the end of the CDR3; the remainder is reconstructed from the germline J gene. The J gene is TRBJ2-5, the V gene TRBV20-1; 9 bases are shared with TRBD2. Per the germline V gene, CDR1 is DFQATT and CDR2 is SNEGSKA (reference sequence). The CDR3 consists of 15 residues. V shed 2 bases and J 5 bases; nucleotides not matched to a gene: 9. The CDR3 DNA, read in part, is TGCAGTGCTAGATATTCGCGGGAGGGCCGGGAGACC. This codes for CSARYSREGRET. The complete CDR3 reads CSARYSREGRETQYF.